The clone carrying this T cell receptor beta chain was seen only once. Trimming left V 8 bases short and J 4 bases short, with 14 bases between. CDR3 length: 13 amino acids. These data are taken from a study of blood T cell repertoires in COVID-19. Turning to the study itself: Donors in the United States, Italy and Spain gave samples during acute or convalescent COVID-19. From T cells, B-cell-depleted T cells, or PBMCs came the material, which was cDNA or gDNA.

Authors' data handling: Reference gene primer amplification gave nucleated cell count estimates. Assay: immunoSEQ multiplex PCR; the TCRdb copy retains only in-frame clones and omits some. V, J and clone size derive from that table, while D and trimming were established from the DNA sequence. The sample has around 130,000 clones; approximately 80% are singletons. This chain connects TRBV12-3 or TRBV12-4 to TRBJ1-1, with a weak D call TRBD1 (5 bases). The receptor comes from a woman aged 60 to 75 with acute or convalescent COVID-19. Sequencing input: peripheral blood. The chain's CDR3 is CASGRGGATEAFF. DNA of the CDR3: TGTGCCAGCGGTCGGGGCGGGGCCACTGAAGCTTTCTTT.